These 3 T cell receptor beta chains came from one sample sequenced in a study of cytomegalovirus exposure and HLA in healthy donors. The study ran its PCR with 60 Vbeta and 13 Jbeta primers. Measured with immunoSEQ multiplex PCR; TCRdb has only the in-frame clones, and not every one. The table lists roughly 180,000 clones, approximately 85% of them singletons. Sequenced sample: PBMCs. Receptors were obtained from a girl aged 10-17 years in good health and CMV-seropositive.

The gene calls are TRBV6-5 and TRBJ2-7; 7 nucleotides match TRBD1. This CDR3 comprises 14 residues. CDR1 MNHEY and CDR2 SVGAGI come from the germline V gene. The V segment lost 2 bases and the J segment 4 bases; nucleotides outside the gene matches: 5. In DNA, the CDR3 is TGTGCCAGCAGTTACAGGGGGCTCTTTTACGAGCAGTACTTC. Protein product: CASSYRGLFYEQYF.

The CDR3 region has the DNA TGTGCCAGCAGCTTGAGACTCTCGTCTTACGAGCAGTACTTC. It encodes CASSLRLSSYEQYF. The chain links TRBV11-3 to TRBJ2-5; D is undetermined. The J call is uncertain, as TRBJ2-7 better fits the DNA end. Germline V CDR1 and CDR2: SGHNT, YENEEA. CDR3 size: 14 residues.

This sequence joins TRBV5-1 and TRBJ2-4; D is undetermined. The V end lost 3 bases, the J end lost 8 bases, and 12 bases lay between the germline ends. Germline CDR1 is SGHRS and CDR2 is YFSETQ. The CDR3 sequence is 13 residues long. The CDR3 coding sequence is TGCGCCAGCAGCTCCCTCATCGGAGACATTCAGTACTTC. It yields the protein CASSSLIGDIQYF.